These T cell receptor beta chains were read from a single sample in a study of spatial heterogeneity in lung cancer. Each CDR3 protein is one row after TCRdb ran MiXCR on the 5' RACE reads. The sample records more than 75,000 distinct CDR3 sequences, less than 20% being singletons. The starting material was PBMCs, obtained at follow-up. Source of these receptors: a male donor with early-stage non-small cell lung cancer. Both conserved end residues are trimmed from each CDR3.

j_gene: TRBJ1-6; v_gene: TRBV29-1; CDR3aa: SVASGTEDNSPLH
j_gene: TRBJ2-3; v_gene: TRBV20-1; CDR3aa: SVSHHGGGATDTQY
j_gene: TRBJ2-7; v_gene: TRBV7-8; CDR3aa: ASSLGGRSYEQY
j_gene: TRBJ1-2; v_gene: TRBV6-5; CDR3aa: ARKDGSIYYGYT
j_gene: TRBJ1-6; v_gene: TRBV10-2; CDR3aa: ASRTDGGENSPLH
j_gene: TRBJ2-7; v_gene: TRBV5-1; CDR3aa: ASGDGNLRHEQY
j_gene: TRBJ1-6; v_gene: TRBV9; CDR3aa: ASSVRDGYSPLH
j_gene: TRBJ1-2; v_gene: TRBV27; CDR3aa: ASTPSGGGNYGYT
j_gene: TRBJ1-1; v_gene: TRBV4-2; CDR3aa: ASSQDGGNTEAF
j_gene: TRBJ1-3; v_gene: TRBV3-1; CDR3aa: ASRRGTGGNTIY
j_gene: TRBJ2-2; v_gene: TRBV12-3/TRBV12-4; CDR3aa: ASSLIVGQNTGELF
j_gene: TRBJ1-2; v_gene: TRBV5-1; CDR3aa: ASSSGTANYGYT
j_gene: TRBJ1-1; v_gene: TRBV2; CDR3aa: ASRFGTEAF
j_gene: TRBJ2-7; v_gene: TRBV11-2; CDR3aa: ASSRGPSGYEQY
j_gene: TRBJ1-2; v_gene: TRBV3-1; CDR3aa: ASSQAGYGYT
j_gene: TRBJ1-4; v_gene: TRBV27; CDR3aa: ASSPGTAASEKLF
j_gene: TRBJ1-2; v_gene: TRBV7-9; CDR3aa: ASSYGGPGQGRGGYT
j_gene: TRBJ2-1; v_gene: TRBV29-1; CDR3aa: SVVRDSYFNEQF
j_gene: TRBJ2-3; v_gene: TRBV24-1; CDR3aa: ATSGSSSGRTDTQY
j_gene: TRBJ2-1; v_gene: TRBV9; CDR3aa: ASSPGTGGSYNEQF
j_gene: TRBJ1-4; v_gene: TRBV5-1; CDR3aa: ASSSTGGSTNEKLF
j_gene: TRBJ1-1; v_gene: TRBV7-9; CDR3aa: ASSLGRGPEAF
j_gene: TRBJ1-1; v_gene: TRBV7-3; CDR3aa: ASRGSVNTEAF
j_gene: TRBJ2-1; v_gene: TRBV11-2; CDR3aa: ASSLRLADYNEQF
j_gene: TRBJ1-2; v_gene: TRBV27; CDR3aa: ASSPPGLGEYGYT
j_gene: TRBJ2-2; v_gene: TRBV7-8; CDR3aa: ASSKTQGTGELF
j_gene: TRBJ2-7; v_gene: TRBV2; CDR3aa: ASSEGGAQAEQY
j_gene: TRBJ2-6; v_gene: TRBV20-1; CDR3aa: SARRSSGANVLT
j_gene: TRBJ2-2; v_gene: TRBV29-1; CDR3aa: SVAWTANTGELF
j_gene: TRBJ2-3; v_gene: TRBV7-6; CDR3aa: ASSSLESGGADTQY
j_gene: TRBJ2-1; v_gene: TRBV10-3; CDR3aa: AISDINRGPENEQF
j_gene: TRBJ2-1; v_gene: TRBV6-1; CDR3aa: ASSESDVGQQF
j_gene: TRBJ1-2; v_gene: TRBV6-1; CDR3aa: ASSAGQGYGYT
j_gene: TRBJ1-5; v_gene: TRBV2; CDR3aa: ASTSQSGSNQPQH
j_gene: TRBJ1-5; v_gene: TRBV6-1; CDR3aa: ASSETGGYYSNQPQH
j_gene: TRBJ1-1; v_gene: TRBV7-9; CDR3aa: ASSLGAAPEAF
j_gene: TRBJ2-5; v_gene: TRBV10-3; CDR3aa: AISERQGWTQY
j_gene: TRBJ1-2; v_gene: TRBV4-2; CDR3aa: ASSQRTDTNYGYT
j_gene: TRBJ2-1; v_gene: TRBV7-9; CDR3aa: ASSLKAIAAYNEQF
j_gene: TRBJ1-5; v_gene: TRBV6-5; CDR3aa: ASKTGARGQPQH
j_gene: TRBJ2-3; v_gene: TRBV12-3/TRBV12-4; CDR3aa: ATELVAGGSAQY